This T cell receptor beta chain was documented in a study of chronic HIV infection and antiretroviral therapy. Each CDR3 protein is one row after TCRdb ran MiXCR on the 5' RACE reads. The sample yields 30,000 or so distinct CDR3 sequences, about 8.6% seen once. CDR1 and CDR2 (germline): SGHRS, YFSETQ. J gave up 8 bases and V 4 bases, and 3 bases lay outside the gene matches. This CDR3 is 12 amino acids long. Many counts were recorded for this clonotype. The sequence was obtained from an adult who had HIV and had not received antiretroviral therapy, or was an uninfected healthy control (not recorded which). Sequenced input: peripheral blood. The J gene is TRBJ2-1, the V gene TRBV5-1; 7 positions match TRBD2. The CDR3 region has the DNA TGCGCCAGCAGCGACCTAGCGGATGAGCAGTTCTTC. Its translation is CASSDLADEQFF.